The rows below give T cell receptor beta chains drawn from one sample of a study of T cell clones after liver transplantation. Here immunoSEQ multiplex PCR was the method, and the copy in TCRdb shows in-frame clones only, minus some. The sample has tens of thousands of clones, 75% to 90% seen once. Sample: CD4+ T cells from blood, taken at the 22-month timepoint. These receptor sequences come from a human patient who received a liver transplant. Some of these T cells may belong to the graft donor. Each CDR3 is given with its conserved first and last residue. A D gene is named only where the DNA matches it firmly. Size is stated for part of the rows, as once, few or many counts, or as a class when the clone is expanded.

abundance,v_gene,j_gene,d_gene,len,CDR3nt,CDR3aa
-,TRBV7-2,TRBJ1-4,-,13,TGTGCCAGCAGCCCTAATCTGGGACGCAAACTGTTTTTT,CASSPNLGRKLFF
-,TRBV6-5,TRBJ1-5,TRBD1,13,TGTGCCAGCAGCTCACAGGGGGGTCAGCCCCAGCATTTT,CASSSQGGQPQHF
-,TRBV6-1,TRBJ2-2,TRBD1,14,TGTGCCAGCAGTGCCACAGGGGTCACCGGGGAGCTGTTTTTT,CASSATGVTGELFF
-,TRBV19,TRBJ2-5,TRBD2,15,TGTGCCAGTAGTAGGACTAGCGGGAAGCAAGAGACCCAGTACTTC,CASSRTSGKQETQYF
-,TRBV5-4,TRBJ1-3,-,16,TGTGCCAGCAGCTTGGGTTCGACAAGCTCTGGAAACACCATATATTTT,CASSLGSTSSGNTIYF
-,TRBV18,TRBJ1-6,TRBD1,15,TGTGCCAGCTCAGGACAGGGCTATCTTAATTCACCCCTCCACTTT,CASSGQGYLNSPLHF
few,TRBV12-5,TRBJ2-5,TRBD2,16,TGTGCTAGTGGTTTGCTGACTAGCGGGGGGGGAGAGACCCAGTACTTC,CASGLLTSGGGETQYF
-,TRBV19,TRBJ2-5,TRBD2,16,TGTGCCAGCACCCGTGGGGTAGCGGGAGAAGGAGAGACCCAGTACTTC,CASTRGVAGEGETQYF
once,TRBV18,TRBJ1-2,-,13,TGTGCCAGCTCCCCGGACGGGAACTATGGCTACACCTTC,CASSPDGNYGYTF
few,TRBV28,TRBJ1-1,-,13,TGTGCCAGCACCATAAGGAGGGGAACTGAAGCTTTCTTT,CASTIRRGTEAFF
-,TRBV10-3,TRBJ1-1,-,15,TGTGCCATCGGGGGACGGAGAAATTCGAACACTGAAGCTTTCTTT,CAIGGRRNSNTEAFF
few,TRBV28,TRBJ1-5,-,15,TGTGCCAGCAGTTTAAGTTCACGGGCGTATCAGCCCCAGCATTTT,CASSLSSRAYQPQHF
few,TRBV5-4,TRBJ1-2,-,15,TGTGCCAGCAGCGCCCGGGACCCCCATCTGAGGGGCTACACCTTC,CASSARDPHLRGYTF
-,TRBV18,TRBJ1-1,-,14,TGTGCCAGCTCACTCGGTGTAGCGAACACTGAAGCTTTCTTT,CASSLGVANTEAFF
-,TRBV7-2,TRBJ2-5,-,13,TGTGCCAGCAGCTTAAGGGAAACACGAACCCAGTACTTC,CASSLRETRTQYF
-,TRBV4-3,TRBJ1-4,TRBD1,16,TGCGCCAGCAGCCAAGGAGACAGGGGCCCACTAGTAAAACTGTTTTTT,CASSQGDRGPLVKLFF
few,TRBV28,TRBJ2-1,-,11,TGTGCCAGCAGTTTGAACAATGAGCAGTTCTTC,CASSLNNEQFF
-,TRBV29-1,TRBJ2-7,-,17,TGCAGCGTTGAAGGAGGCACAGGGAAGGGGATACCGTTCGAGCAGTACTTC,CSVEGGTGKGIPFEQYF
-,TRBV6-6,TRBJ1-2,-,16,TGTGCCAGCAGTTACTCATCGGGGGTCCTAAACTATGGCTACACCTTC,CASSYSSGVLNYGYTF
-,TRBV27,TRBJ1-3,TRBD1,16,TGTGCCAGCAGACCTGTCCGGGACAGTTCTGGAAACACCATATATTTT,CASRPVRDSSGNTIYF
-,TRBV5-6,TRBJ1-5,-,14,TGTGCCAGCAGCTCGGCTGCAGGGTTTCAGCCCCAGCATTTT,CASSSAAGFQPQHF
few,TRBV28,TRBJ1-5,TRBD1,16,TGTGCCAGCACCCCCGGGACAGGGGGTCGTTATCAGCCCCAGCATTTT,CASTPGTGGRYQPQHF
-,TRBV6-5,TRBJ1-1,-,13,TGTGCCAGCAGTTACGGGGACGCGACTGAAGCTTTCTTT,CASSYGDATEAFF
-,TRBV5-1,TRBJ2-7,TRBD1,15,TGCGCCAGCAGCTTTAGACAGGGGGGGAACTACGAGCAGTACTTC,CASSFRQGGNYEQYF
-,TRBV7-2,TRBJ2-5,TRBD2,12,TGTGCCAGCAGCTCCGGGACTAGGAACCAGTACTTC,CASSSGTRNQYF
-,TRBV10-3,TRBJ1-1,-,13,TGTGCCATCACCGGTTTTGGGGACACTGAAGCTTTCTTT,CAITGFGDTEAFF
-,TRBV15,TRBJ2-1,-,15,TGTGCCACCAGCAGGGAGTCTAGCTCCTACAATGAGCAGTTCTTC,CATSRESSSYNEQFF
-,TRBV7-2,TRBJ2-2,TRBD2,17,TGTGCCAGCAGCTTAGGCCTAGCGGGACCTAACACCGGGGAGCTGTTTTTT,CASSLGLAGPNTGELFF
-,TRBV6-4,TRBJ2-3,-,15,TGTGCCAGCAGTGACGGGGGCCGAAGCACAGATACGCAGTATTTT,CASSDGGRSTDTQYF
few,TRBV18,TRBJ2-1,TRBD1,15,TGTGCCAGCTCACCCGACAGGGGAGGAAACAATGAGCAGTTCTTC,CASSPDRGGNNEQFF
few,TRBV5-1,TRBJ1-1,-,14,TGCGCCAGCAGCTTGGAACAGGGCGTTAGTGAAGCTTTCTTT,CASSLEQGVSEAFF
-,TRBV21-1,TRBJ2-4,-,16,TGTGCCAGCAGCAAAGGGGCAGGAGGGGCCAAAAACATTCAGTACTTC,CASSKGAGGAKNIQYF
once,TRBV7-9,TRBJ2-2,-,16,TGTGCCAGCAGCTTAGCGCCCGGGAGGAACACCGGGGAGCTGTTTTTT,CASSLAPGRNTGELFF
-,TRBV7-9,TRBJ2-5,-,14,TGTGCCAGCAGCTTAGCGGGCGGGGTAGAGACCCAGTACTTC,CASSLAGGVETQYF
-,TRBV2,TRBJ2-1,TRBD1,13,TGTGCCAGCAGCAGACAGGGACACAATGAGCAGTTCTTC,CASSRQGHNEQFF
-,TRBV30,TRBJ2-1,TRBD2,16,TGTGCCTGGAGCCCTCGACTAGCGGGGCGCTACAATGAGCAGTTCTTC,CAWSPRLAGRYNEQFF
-,TRBV9,TRBJ1-2,-,16,TGTGCCAGCAGCCCGGGCGGCGGGGGCGAAATCTATGGCTACACCTTC,CASSPGGGGEIYGYTF
-,TRBV6-1,TRBJ2-1,TRBD2,13,TGTGCCAGCACAGGGACTAGGGTCCATGAGCAGTTCTTC,CASTGTRVHEQFF
few,TRBV27,TRBJ1-2,-,13,TGTGCCAGCAGTTACCGGGGCCTGGAAGGCTACACCTTC,CASSYRGLEGYTF
-,TRBV28,TRBJ1-5,-,16,TGTGCCAGCAGTCCCCCTATGGCGGGGAGGAATCAGCCCCAGCATTTT,CASSPPMAGRNQPQHF
few,TRBV4-1,TRBJ2-7,-,15,TGCGCCAGCAGCCAAGATCAGCGGCAGACCTACGAGCAGTACTTC,CASSQDQRQTYEQYF
-,TRBV7-9,TRBJ2-5,-,16,TGTGCCAGCAGCCCTCGAGGTCTGGGGAGTAGTGAGACCCAGTACTTC,CASSPRGLGSSETQYF
-,TRBV29-1,TRBJ1-2,-,14,TGCAGCGTTGAAGGCTTTGACAGGCCATATGGCTACACCTTC,CSVEGFDRPYGYTF
-,TRBV9,TRBJ2-3,TRBD1,15,TGTGCCAGCAGCCTACAGGGGGCGAGGTCAGATACGCAGTATTTT,CASSLQGARSDTQYF
-,TRBV9,TRBJ1-1,-,13,TGTGCCAGCAGCGTGTACCTGAACACTGAAGCTTTCTTT,CASSVYLNTEAFF
-,TRBV11-2,TRBJ2-2,-,16,TGTGCCAGCAGCTTAGTGATCGGGAGAACGGCCGGGGAGCTGTTTTTT,CASSLVIGRTAGELFF
-,TRBV5-4,TRBJ2-5,-,13,TGTGCCAGCAGCTCGAAGGCCCAAGAGACCCAGTACTTC,CASSSKAQETQYF
once,TRBV4-1,TRBJ2-5,TRBD1,15,TGCGCCAGCAGCCAAGAGTACAGGGGCGTACAGACCCAGTACTTC,CASSQEYRGVQTQYF
-,TRBV5-1,TRBJ2-5,-,16,TGCGCCAGCAGCTTGGTCCCGGGGCAGTACCAAGAGACCCAGTACTTC,CASSLVPGQYQETQYF
few,TRBV12-5,TRBJ2-7,-,14,TGTGCTAGTGCCTGGGGGCAGGGGTACGACGAGCAGTACTTC,CASAWGQGYDEQYF
-,TRBV4-3,TRBJ1-2,-,18,TGCGCCAGCAGCCAAGATCTCCTGACGGGGGACCTGCACTATGGCTACACCTTC,CASSQDLLTGDLHYGYTF
-,TRBV9,TRBJ2-3,-,15,TGTGCCAGCGCGCGGGGAATAGGGAGCACAGATACGCAGTATTTT,CASARGIGSTDTQYF
once,TRBV5-1,TRBJ2-1,TRBD2,20,TGCGCCAGCAGCTGGGGCCCTAGCGGGCTTTCTTACCTCTCCTACAATGAGCAGTTCTTC,CASSWGPSGLSYLSYNEQFF